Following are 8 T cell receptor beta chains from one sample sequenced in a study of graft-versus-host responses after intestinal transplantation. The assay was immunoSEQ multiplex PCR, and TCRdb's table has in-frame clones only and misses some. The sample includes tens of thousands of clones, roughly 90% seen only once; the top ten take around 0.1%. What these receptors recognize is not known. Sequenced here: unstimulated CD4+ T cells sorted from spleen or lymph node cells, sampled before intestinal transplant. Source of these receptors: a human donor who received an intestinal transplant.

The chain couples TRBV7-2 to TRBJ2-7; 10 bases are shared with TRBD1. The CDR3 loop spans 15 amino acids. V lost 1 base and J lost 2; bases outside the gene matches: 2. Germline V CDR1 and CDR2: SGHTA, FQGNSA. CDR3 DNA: TGTGCCAGCAGCTTAGTAGGGACAGGGGCCTACGAGCAGTACTTC. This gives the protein CASSLVGTGAYEQYF.

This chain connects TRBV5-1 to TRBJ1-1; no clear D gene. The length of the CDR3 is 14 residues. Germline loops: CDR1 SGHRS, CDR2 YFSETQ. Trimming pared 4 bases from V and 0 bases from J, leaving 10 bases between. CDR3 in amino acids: CASSPVEVNTEAFF. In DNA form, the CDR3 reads TGCGCCAGCAGCCCCGTTGAGGTGAACACTGAAGCTTTCTTT.

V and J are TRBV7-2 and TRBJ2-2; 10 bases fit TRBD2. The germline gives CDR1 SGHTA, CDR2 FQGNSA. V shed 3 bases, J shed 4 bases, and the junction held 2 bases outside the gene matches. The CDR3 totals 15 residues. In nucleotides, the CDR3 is TGTGCCAGCAGCTTCACTAGCGGGGCCACCGGGGAGCTGTTTTTT. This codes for CASSFTSGATGELFF.

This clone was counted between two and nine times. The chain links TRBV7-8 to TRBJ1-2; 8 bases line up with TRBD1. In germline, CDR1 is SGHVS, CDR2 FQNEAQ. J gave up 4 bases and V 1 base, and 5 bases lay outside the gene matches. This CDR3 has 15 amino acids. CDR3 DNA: TGTGCCAGCAGCTTAGTTGGACAGGGCGGCTATGGCTACACCTTC. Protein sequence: CASSLVGQGGYGYTF.

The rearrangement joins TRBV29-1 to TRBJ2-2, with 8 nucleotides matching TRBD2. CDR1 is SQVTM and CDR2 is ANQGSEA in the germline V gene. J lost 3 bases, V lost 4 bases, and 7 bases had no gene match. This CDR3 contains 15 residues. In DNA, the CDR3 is TGCAGCGTTGTTCTGGCGGGGGGATACACCGGGGAGCTGTTTTTT. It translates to CSVVLAGGYTGELFF.

The CDR3 loop reads CNGWTGGTDTQYF. DNA for the CDR3: TGCAACGGGTGGACAGGGGGCACAGATACGCAGTATTTT. The chain recombines TRBV29-1 with TRBJ2-3; 9 nucleotides line up with TRBD1. Per germline, CDR1 SQVTM and CDR2 ANQGSEA. The CDR3 runs to 13 residues.

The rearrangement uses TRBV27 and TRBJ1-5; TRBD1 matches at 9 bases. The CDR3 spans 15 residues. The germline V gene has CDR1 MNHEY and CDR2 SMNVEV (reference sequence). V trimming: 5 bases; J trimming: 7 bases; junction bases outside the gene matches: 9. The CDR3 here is CASSTQGAPGQPQHF. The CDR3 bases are TGTGCCAGCAGTACACAGGGGGCGCCGGGGCAGCCCCAGCATTTT.

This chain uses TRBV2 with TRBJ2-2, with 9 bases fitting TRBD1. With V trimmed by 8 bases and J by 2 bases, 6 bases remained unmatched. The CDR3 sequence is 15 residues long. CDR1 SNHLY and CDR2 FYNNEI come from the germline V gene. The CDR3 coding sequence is TGTGCCAGCGGGCCGGGACAGGGAAACACCGGGGAGCTGTTTTTT. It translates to CASGPGQGNTGELFF.